The next 19 T cell receptor beta chains were all read from a single sample in a study of human T cells and chemical hapten exposure. Time point: pre-sensitization, week 0. The sample's treatment: therapeutic diphenylcyclopropenone sensitization with weekly scalp DPC. One entry per CDR3 protein results from TCRdb running MiXCR on the RACE reads. This table has 52,000 or so distinct CDR3 sequences, over 9% appearing once. The sequencing here drew on whole blood, taken in connection with sensitization to the hapten diphenylcyclopropenone (DPC). The source is a middle-aged man with alopecia areata. Some clones in this sample may be carry-over from other donors' samples.

V is TRBV12-5 and J is TRBJ1-1; TRBD1 agrees at 10 bases. The CDR3 is 15 amino acids. Germline assignment: CDR1 LGHNT and CDR2 FRNRAP. J was trimmed by 6 bases and V by 2 bases; bases with no gene match: 6. Here the CDR3 reads CASGLTGTGAPEAFF. CDR3 sequence (DNA): TGTGCTAGTGGTTTGACCGGGACAGGGGCGCCTGAAGCTTTCTTT.

V usage is TRBV6-2 or TRBV6-3 and J usage is TRBJ2-1; 8 positions agree with TRBD2. The CDR3 extends over 15 amino acids. Looked up from germline, CDR1 is MNHEY and CDR2 is SVGEGT. The V and J ends lost 5 bases and 5 bases, in that order; junction bases with no gene match: 8. This CDR3 reads CASSPIAGRNNEQFF. For the CDR3, the DNA is TGTGCCAGCAGTCCCATAGCGGGAAGGAACAATGAGCAGTTCTTC.

This chain connects TRBV11-2 to TRBJ2-3, with 8 bases aligning to TRBD2. This CDR3 spans 15 amino acids. V trimming: 0 bases; J trimming: 3 bases; junction bases outside the gene matches: 2. Germline V lookup: CDR1 SGHAT, CDR2 FQNNGV. CDR3 region: CASSLELAETDTQYF. The CDR3 DNA sequence: TGTGCCAGCAGCTTAGAACTAGCGGAGACAGATACGCAGTATTTT.

V usage is TRBV12-3 or TRBV12-4 and J usage is TRBJ1-1, with TRBD1 matching 7 bases. This CDR3 has 15 residues. V was clipped by 5 bases and J by 5 bases; unmatched bases: 11. The CDR3 loop reads CASSPDGSRGTEAFF. In DNA, the CDR3 is TGTGCCAGCAGTCCCGATGGTTCCAGGGGGACTGAAGCTTTCTTT.

This clonotype was seen repeatedly, ten times or more. The chain uses TRBV10-1 and TRBJ1-1, with a possible D match to TRBD1 (5 bases). Trimming removed 5 bases from V and 3 bases from J, with 10 bases in between. The CDR3 contains 13 residues. The germline CDR1 and CDR2 sequences are WNHNN and SYGVQD (reference sequence). CDR3 residues: CASSPRVDTEAFF. The CDR3 DNA sequence: TGCGCCAGCAGTCCCAGGGTGGACACTGAAGCTTTCTTT.

In this sample, this clonotype turned up a few times. The chain employs TRBV7-3 and TRBJ1-2; no firm D call. Germline CDR1 and CDR2: SGHTA and FQGTGA. The CDR3 has 16 residues. Trimming left V 0 bases short and J 6 bases short, with 17 bases between. The CDR3 here is CASSLTFTQAMDGYTF. The CDR3 DNA reads TGTGCCAGCAGCTTAACGTTCACACAAGCTATGGATGGCTACACCTTC.

The J gene is TRBJ2-5, the V gene TRBV5-4; weak D call: TRBD1 (8 bases). Between the trimmed V and J ends, which lost 5 bases and 5 bases, there was a span of 19 bases. CDR1 and CDR2 (germline): SGHNT, YYREEE (reference sequence). This CDR3 region has 15 residues. CDR3 sequence: CASSPGGRGGETQYF. The CDR3 region has the DNA TGTGCCAGCAGTCCAGGGGGCAGGGGAGGGGAGACCCAGTACTTC.

This clonotype was detected once. The rearrangement uses TRBV28 and TRBJ2-7; D assignment may be TRBD1 or TRBD2 (6 bases each). The CDR3 has 16 amino acids. Trimming left V 4 bases short and J 0 bases short, with 16 bases between. Germline CDR1 MDHEN, CDR2 SYDVKM. The CDR3 coding sequence is TGTGCCAGCAGTTATCGGGGGCTAGCGTACTCCTACGAGCAGTACTTC. This encodes CASSYRGLAYSYEQYF.

The chain combines TRBV2 with TRBJ1-2; no clear D gene. Looked up from germline, CDR1 is SNHLY and CDR2 is FYNNEI. CDR3 length: 13 residues. Between the trimmed V and J ends, which lost 1 base and 5 bases, there was a span of 8 bases. The CDR3 sequence: CASSEGHRYGYTF. The CDR3, as DNA: TGTGCCAGCAGTGAAGGTCACAGATATGGCTACACCTTC.

The chain joins TRBV6-1 to TRBJ2-1, with D tentatively TRBD2 (6 bases). With 7 bases removed from V and 0 bases from J, the gap between germline ends came to 19 bases. Looked up from germline, CDR1 is MNHNS and CDR2 is SASEGT. CDR3 length equals 17 residues. The CDR3 sequence: CASTARGSRSSYNEQFF. The CDR3 DNA reads TGTGCCAGCACTGCCCGGGGGAGCCGGAGCTCCTACAATGAGCAGTTCTTC.

The table lists this clonotype with a few counts. This chain connects TRBV5-1 to TRBJ2-7; 7 bases match TRBD1. Germline V CDR1 and CDR2: SGHRS, YFSETQ. The CDR3 has 15 residues. V lost 4 bases to trimming and J lost 0 bases; unmatched junction nucleotides: 7. CDR3 loop: CASSNGQAASYEQYF. CDR3 sequence (DNA): TGCGCCAGCAGCAACGGACAGGCCGCCTCCTACGAGCAGTACTTC.

This chain links TRBV20-1 with TRBJ1-5; the D gene is possibly TRBD1 (6 bases). Trimming cost V 3 bases and J 3 bases, with 21 bases left between them. CDR3 length equals 17 residues. Germline values: CDR1 DFQATT, CDR2 SNEGSKA (reference sequence). CDR3 protein: CSARGDKNNLYNQPQHF. DNA for the CDR3: TGCAGTGCTAGGGGGGACAAAAATAATCTCTACAATCAGCCCCAGCATTTT.

The V call is TRBV20-1, the J call TRBJ2-7, with a possible D match to TRBD2 (5 bases). CDR3 length: 13 residues. The ends were cut back, 2 bases at V and 5 bases at J, with 13 bases in the middle. Germline CDR1 reads DFQATT; CDR2 reads SNEGSKA (reference sequence). This CDR3 is CSARFPGGDEQYF. In DNA form, the CDR3 reads TGCAGTGCTAGATTTCCCGGAGGTGACGAGCAGTACTTC.

The chain couples TRBV28 to TRBJ2-7; 7 bases map to TRBD2. The germline gives CDR1 MDHEN, CDR2 SYDVKM. CDR3 size: 14 residues. J gave up 2 bases and V 6 bases, and 7 bases lay outside the gene matches. CDR3 in DNA: TGTGCCAGCAGACTAGCGAGCCCTCCCTACGAGCAGTACTTC. This translates into CASRLASPPYEQYF.

This clonotype has just a few counts. The chain has TRBV7-2 and TRBJ2-3; 9 bases are shared with TRBD2. From germline, CDR1 is SGHTA and CDR2 FQGNSA. J gave up 5 bases and V 1 base, and 4 bases lay outside the gene matches. This CDR3 comprises 15 residues. The CDR3 spells CASSLVGGREDTQYF. DNA of the CDR3: TGTGCCAGCAGCTTAGTCGGCGGGAGGGAAGATACGCAGTATTTT.

The chain couples TRBV6-5 to TRBJ1-1; 9 bases fit TRBD1. The germline V gene encodes CDR1 MNHEY and CDR2 SVGAGI. V gave up 0 bases and J gave up 5 bases; unmatched junction bases: 4. This CDR3 has 15 residues. CDR3 residues: CASSYSNRGLTEAFF. The CDR3 DNA reads TGTGCCAGCAGTTACTCGAACAGGGGGCTAACTGAAGCTTTCTTT.

There are a few counts of this clonotype. This chain links TRBV9 with TRBJ2-1; the match to TRBD2 covers 11 bases. The CDR3 has 17 residues. CDR1 is SGDLS and CDR2 is YYNGEE in the germline V gene. V gave up 0 bases and J gave up 0 bases; unmatched junction bases: 2. As DNA, the CDR3 is TGTGCCAGCAGCGTAGGAACTAGCGGGAGCTCCTACAATGAGCAGTTCTTC. This sequence encodes CASSVGTSGSSYNEQFF.

Many counts were recorded for this clonotype. The chain employs TRBV7-9 and TRBJ2-4; no definite D call. V was trimmed by 0 bases and J by 6 bases, leaving 9 bases between them. This CDR3 is 14 amino acids long. Germline CDR1 is SEHNR and CDR2 is FQNEAQ (reference sequence). The CDR3 protein is CASSLAGYRNIQYF. As DNA, the CDR3 is TGTGCCAGCAGCTTAGCCGGGTATCGAAACATTCAGTACTTC.

There are many counts of this clonotype. This sequence joins TRBV11-2 and TRBJ2-4; a weak D match, TRBD2 (7 bases). The CDR3 spans 17 residues. From germline, CDR1 is SGHAT and CDR2 FQNNGV. Trimming stripped 5 bases from V and 1 base from J, with 18 bases between. For the CDR3, the DNA is TGTGCCAGCAGCCCGGGGGGCGGGAGTGCGGCCAAAAACATTCAGTACTTC. Translating gives CASSPGGGSAAKNIQYF.